The TCR beta chain under discussion was sequenced for a study of CD8 T cells in ankylosing spondylitis. Study-wide results and caveats: Reactive arthritis synovial fluid and blood were previously reported to contain some motif variants. Characteristic, it appeared, of ankylosing spondylitis blood was a TCR beta motif of eight highly homologous variants. Disease-linked clones had a CD8+ phenotype and relatively low frequency in peripheral blood.

Notes on this clonotype: Its antigen remains unidentified.

Molecular-barcoded quantitative 5'-RACE produced these TCR beta libraries. TCRdb processed the 5' RACE reads anew with MiXCR; each CDR3 protein has one entry. The sample includes about 96,000 distinct CDR3 sequences, 27% seen only once; the top ten take around 59%. The germline V gene has CDR1 MNHNS and CDR2 SASEGT. The CDR3 consists of 15 residues. The V end lost 2 bases, the J end lost 3 bases, and 13 bases lay between the germline ends. Material for sequencing was blood, either unsorted or a sorted T cell fraction (not recorded which). The sequence was obtained from a male donor with ankylosing spondylitis or in good health (not recorded which). The chain has TRBV6-1 and TRBJ1-1; perhaps TRBD1 as D (5 bases). This CDR3 is CASSEPPGMDTEAFF. The CDR3 DNA is TGTGCCAGCAGTGAACCTCCAGGGATGGACACTGAAGCTTTCTTT.